The 25 T cell receptor beta chains below all came from one sample that was sequenced in a study of memory CD4+ T cells and cytomegalovirus serostatus. The sort gate was single viable CD3+CD4+CD8-CD45RO+ cells for memory CD4+ T cells. The data were produced by immunoSEQ multiplex PCR, yet TCRdb's version contains in-frame clones alone and is incomplete. Of 45,000 to 50,000 clones in the sample, around 80% are singletons; the top ten hold about 0.8%. The material sequenced was memory CD4+ T cells from blood. These receptors all come from an adult in good health and CMV-seronegative.

The CDR3 here is CASSEQGPLRGYTF. The CDR3 bases are TGTGCCAGCAGTGAACAGGGGCCCCTACGAGGCTACACCTTC. The gene calls are TRBV6-1 and TRBJ1-2, with D maybe TRBD1 (6 bases). In germline, CDR1 is MNHNS, CDR2 SASEGT. The CDR3 spans 14 residues. Trimming stripped 2 bases from V and 8 bases from J, with 15 bases between.

The rearrangement joins TRBV9 to TRBJ1-5, with D unresolved. V shed 0 bases and J shed 4 bases, with 5 bases lying between them. The CDR3 covers 13 residues. Germline assignment: CDR1 SGDLS and CDR2 YYNGEE. CDR3 sequence (DNA): TGTGCCAGCAGCGTAGACAAAAATCAGCCCCAGCATTTT. The encoded protein is CASSVDKNQPQHF. Filled out from reference TRBV9 and TRBJ1-5, the complete variable domain reads DSGVTQTPKHLITATGQRVTLRCSPRSGDLSVYWYQQSLDQGLQFLIQYYNGEERAKGNILERFSAQQFPDLHSELNLSSLELGDSALYFCASSVDKNQPQHFGDGTRLSIL.

The J gene is TRBJ2-1, the V gene TRBV5-1; D is possibly TRBD2 (5 bases). The CDR3 loop spans 15 amino acids. Trimming stripped 4 bases from V and 1 base from J, with 12 bases between. Germline V gene lookup returns CDR1 SGHRS and CDR2 YFSETQ. CDR3 loop: CASSEDLGSYNEQFF. In DNA, the CDR3 is TGCGCCAGCAGCGAGGACTTGGGATCCTACAATGAGCAGTTCTTC.

The V gene is TRBV7-2, the J gene TRBJ2-5, with D uncertain. This CDR3 is 14 amino acids long. Between the trimmed V and J ends, which lost 1 base and 2 bases, there was a span of 8 bases. The germline V gene encodes CDR1 SGHTA and CDR2 FQGNSA. The DNA for the CDR3 is TGTGCCAGCAGCTTAGGGCAGGTACAAGAGACCCAGTACTTC. As protein: CASSLGQVQETQYF.

The rearrangement links TRBV9 to TRBJ1-6; possibly TRBD1 for D (6 bases). The CDR3 runs 16 residues. Germline assignment: CDR1 SGDLS and CDR2 YYNGEE. The V and J ends lost 0 bases and 5 bases respectively, with 12 bases between them. The DNA for the CDR3 is TGTGCCAGCAGCGTAGGAGGGGGAACCAATAATTCACCCCTCCACTTT. Protein product: CASSVGGGTNNSPLHF.

The V gene is TRBV6-9, the J gene TRBJ2-7, with D possibly TRBD1 on 6 matching bases. CDR3 length: 14 residues. Trimming cost V 9 bases and J 0 bases, with 15 bases left between them. The germline V gene has CDR1 MNHGY and CDR2 SVAAGI. The CDR3 sequence: CARTPGTPSYEQYF. CDR3 coding DNA: TGTGCCAGGACACCCGGGACACCCTCCTACGAGCAGTACTTC.

The gene calls are TRBV6-5 and TRBJ1-1, with D unclear. The germline CDR1 and CDR2 sequences are MNHEY and SVGAGI. Trimming removed 2 bases from V and 6 bases from J, with 4 bases in between. The CDR3 contains 11 residues. CDR3 sequence reads: CASSYRSEAFF. CDR3 sequence (DNA): TGTGCCAGCAGTTACCGATCTGAAGCTTTCTTT.

As concerns this clone: The sample has other DNA sequences that encode this CDR3 too. V gene TRBV2 combines with J gene TRBJ2-5; 9 nucleotides match TRBD1. This CDR3 is built from 14 residues. V lost 4 bases and J lost 4; bases outside the gene matches: 4. Germline CDR1 is SNHLY and CDR2 is FYNNEI. In DNA form, the CDR3 reads TGTGCCAGCAGTGGGAGACAGGGGGGAGAGACCCAGTACTTC. Its protein product is CASSGRQGGETQYF. The full variable domain, completed using reference TRBV2 and TRBJ2-5, is EPEVTQTPSHQVTQMGQEVILRCVPISNHLYFYWYRQILGQKVEFLVSFYNNEISEKSEIFDDQFSVERPDGSNFTLKIRSTKLEDSAMYFCASSGRQGGETQYFGPGTRLLVL.

The rearrangement joins TRBV5-4 to TRBJ2-7, with TRBD2 matching 10 bases. CDR1 SGHNT and CDR2 YYREEE come from the germline V gene (reference sequence). CDR3 length equals 14 residues. J was trimmed by 2 bases and V by 4 bases; bases with no gene match: 3. The CDR3 DNA reads as TGTGCCAGCAGCCACAGCGGGGGGGCCTACGAGCAGTACTTC. Protein sequence: CASSHSGGAYEQYF.

This sequence joins TRBV7-2 and TRBJ1-5, with TRBD1 matching over 11 bases. The CDR3 is 15 residues long. CDR1 and CDR2 (germline): SGHTA, FQGNSA. V dropped 5 bases and J dropped 7; count of bases not matched to a gene: 7. In nucleotides, the CDR3 is TGTGCCAGCAGCCCGTATCGGGACAGGGGGCAGCCCCAGCATTTT. Protein product: CASSPYRDRGQPQHF.

The gene calls are TRBV6-1 and TRBJ1-5; D unclear. The CDR3 totals 15 residues. The V gene's germline CDR1 is MNHNS and CDR2 SASEGT. The V and J ends lost 6 bases and 1 base respectively, with 13 bases between them. For the CDR3, the DNA is TGTGCCAGCAGCTCGATGGGGTTCAGCAATCAGCCCCAGCATTTT. The encoded protein is CASSSMGFSNQPQHF.

Worth noting for this clone: A junction end diverges from the germline sequence, so it may reflect a read error. The chain uses TRBV11-1 and TRBJ2-1; TRBD2 matches 9 bases. Germline V CDR1 and CDR2: SGHAT, FQDESV (reference sequence). CDR3 length: 13 amino acids. The CDR3 DNA sequence: TGTGCCAGCAGCTTACCACTAGCGGGTCCGCCGGTCTTC. Translation: CASSLPLAGPPVF.

V and J are TRBV18 and TRBJ1-1, with a possible D match to TRBD1 (5 bases). The germline V and J ends were trimmed by 1 base and 10 bases, with 10 bases remaining between them. CDR1 and CDR2 (germline): KGHSH, LQKENI. The CDR3 extends over 12 amino acids. The CDR3 DNA reads as TGTGCCAGCTCACCACTGGATGGGGGAGCTTTCTTT. Amino acids: CASSPLDGGAFF.

This chain connects TRBV6-1 to TRBJ2-4; D is possibly TRBD1 or TRBD2 (7 bases each). Germline assignment: CDR1 MNHNS and CDR2 SASEGT. This CDR3 has 14 residues. V dropped 10 bases and J dropped 6 bases, with 19 bases sitting between them. In DNA, the CDR3 is TGTGCCACTGCGGCAGGGGGGGGAGGAAACATTCAGTACTTC. Translation: CATAAGGGGNIQYF.

The chain combines TRBV7-2 with TRBJ1-2, with TRBD1 identical over 11 bases. Per the germline V gene, CDR1 is SGHTA and CDR2 is FQGNSA. CDR3 size: 16 residues. The V segment lost 2 bases and the J segment 5 bases; nucleotides outside the gene matches: 7. This chain's CDR3 is CASSLTGTGGKYGYTF. The CDR3 DNA is TGTGCCAGCAGCTTAACCGGGACAGGGGGGAAGTATGGCTACACCTTC. Variable domain in full (rest from reference TRBV7-2 and TRBJ1-2): GAGVSQSPSNKVTEKGKDVELRCDPISGHTALYWYRQSLGQGLEFLIYFQGNSAPDKSGLPSDRFSAERTGGSVSTLTIQRTQQEDSAVYLCASSLTGTGGKYGYTFGSGTRLTVV.

This clone was counted only a few times. The gene calls are TRBV4-1 and TRBJ1-5; D remains ambiguous. V lost 8 bases and J 2 bases, leaving 7 bases between the germline ends. The germline V gene encodes CDR1 MGHRA and CDR2 YSYEKL. The CDR3 is made up of 12 amino acids. CDR3 bases: TGCGCCAGCTCTCGGGGCAATCAGCCCCAGCATTTT. As protein: CASSRGNQPQHF.

This clone was detected only a few times. The V call is TRBV28, the J call TRBJ1-5; D is ambiguous. V lost 6 bases to trimming and J lost 3 bases, with 21 bases between them. The CDR3 runs to 17 residues. Germline CDR1 MDHEN, CDR2 SYDVKM. The CDR3 here is CASSFTHIKATNQPQHF. Written as DNA, the CDR3 is TGTGCCAGCAGCTTTACTCATATCAAGGCCACCAATCAGCCCCAGCATTTT.

This clone was detected a few times. The rearrangement links TRBV7-9 to TRBJ1-5; 11 positions agree with TRBD1. V was clipped by 4 bases and J by 3 bases; unmatched bases: 8. CDR1 and CDR2 from the germline V gene are SEHNR and FQNEAQ (reference sequence). The CDR3 consists of 17 residues. CDR3 coding DNA: TGTGCCAGCAGCTCTGGACAGGGGGCAAGGGACAATCAGCCCCAGCATTTT. Protein product: CASSSGQGARDNQPQHF.

The rearrangement links TRBV6-5 to TRBJ2-7; 7 bases fit TRBD1. Germline CDR1 reads MNHEY; CDR2 reads SVGAGI. J gave up 1 base and V 0 bases, and 0 bases lay outside the gene matches. The CDR3 totals 14 residues. CDR3 nucleotides: TGTGCCAGCAGTTACTCGGACAGGTCCTACGAGCAGTACTTC. The encoded protein is CASSYSDRSYEQYF.

This chain joins TRBV5-4 and TRBJ1-2; weak D call: TRBD1 (6 bases). The CDR3 length is 14 residues. Trimming cost V 5 bases and J 4 bases, with 15 bases left between them. Germline CDR1 reads SGHNT; CDR2 reads YYREEE (reference sequence). The CDR3 region is CASRPDRGVYGYTF. The CDR3 DNA reads as TGTGCCAGCAGACCGGACAGAGGCGTCTATGGCTACACCTTC.

V is TRBV5-4 and J is TRBJ1-1, with a tentative D call TRBD1 (6 bases). Germline values: CDR1 SGHNT, CDR2 YYREEE (reference sequence). V was pared by 4 bases and J by 4 bases, with 20 bases between. This CDR3 region has 16 residues. CDR3: CASSLDWSRGATEAFF. The DNA for the CDR3 is TGTGCCAGCAGCCTGGACTGGTCGAGGGGGGCCACTGAAGCTTTCTTT.

This sequence joins TRBV20-1 and TRBJ1-1; D may be TRBD1 (5 bases). The CDR3 spans 11 residues. CDR1 and CDR2 from the germline V gene are DFQATT and SNEGSKA (reference sequence). CDR3 nucleotide sequence: TGCAGCGGGACGGACAACACTGAAGCTTTCTTT. This gives the protein CSGTDNTEAFF.

This sequence joins TRBV10-2 and TRBJ2-5, with 7 bases lining up with TRBD2. There are 14 residues in the CDR3. V shed 6 bases and J 3 bases; nucleotides not matched to a gene: 7. CDR1 is WSHSY and CDR2 is SAAADI in the germline V gene. The CDR3 DNA is TGCGCCAGCAGAAACCTAGCGGAAAAAGAGACCCAGTACTTC. Encoded protein: CASRNLAEKETQYF.

In its sample, this clone was seen a few times. The CDR3 sequence is CASSLVAQGASAKNIQYF. In DNA, the CDR3 is TGTGCCAGCAGCTTAGTGGCCCAGGGGGCATCGGCCAAAAACATTCAGTACTTC. J is TRBJ2-4 and V is TRBV7-9, with 8 bases that match TRBD1. The length of the CDR3 is 18 residues. Germline-derived CDR1 and CDR2 are SEHNR and FQNEAQ (reference sequence). V was clipped by 1 base and J by 1 base; unmatched bases: 9. Together with reference TRBV7-9 and TRBJ2-4, the CDR3 gives the full variable domain: DTGVSQNPRHKITKRGQNVTFRCDPISEHNRLYWYRQTLGQGPEFLTYFQNEAQLEKSRLLSDRFSAERPKGSFSTLEIQRTEQGDSAMYLCASSLVAQGASAKNIQYFGAGTRLSVL.

The rearrangement links TRBV5-1 to TRBJ1-5; TRBD1 might be the D (5 bases). The CDR3 length is 14 residues. V was cut by 3 bases and J by 7 bases, with 14 bases left in between. Per the germline V gene, CDR1 is SGHRS and CDR2 is YFSETQ. This chain's CDR3 is CASSYGGYGQPQHF. The CDR3 DNA reads as TGCGCCAGCAGCTATGGGGGGTATGGACAGCCCCAGCATTTT.